The following is a T cell receptor beta chain sequence with its context. There is no known antigen for this receptor. Per-base quality was not reported, and no clone a single base away is much larger than it. These data are taken from a study of T cells in tumors after PD-1 blockade (dated by TCRdb to between 2018 and 2021). Regarding the complete study: Exclusion criteria were prior checkpoint blockade, use of systemic immunosuppressants, or recent radiotherapy or other anti-cancer therapy within 4 weeks. RECIST version 1.1 was used to evaluate clinical response. Ongoing daily vismodegib 150 mg was also given to a subset of patients during anti-PD-1 treatment. Paired single-cell RNA and TCR sequencing was done in the study on site-matched tumors from patients with BCC or SCC, both before and after anti-PD-1 therapy. On average, tumor samples yielded 25,000 to 30,000 TCR templates (range about 550-100,000) and 6,041 unique clonotypes, 15 to 25-fold deeper than single-cell TCR sequencing. Treatment consisted of either cemiplimab 350 mg every 2 weeks or pembrolizumab 200 mg every 3 weeks.

The germline V gene provides CDR1 MNHEY and CDR2 SVGAGI. V lost 7 bases and J lost 9 bases; the stretch between them is 13 bases long. From the cysteine up to the phenylalanine, the CDR3 has a length of 13 residues. Left in the record is the CDR3 DNA by itself, 39 bases read in frame from the first base. This sample's time point label indicates: after anti-PD-1 therapy. Before and after PD-1 blockade, tumor biopsies came from the same primary tumor, making the samples site-matched. For bulk TCRbeta sequencing, genomic DNA was extracted from tumor biopsies or peripheral blood, and input amounts ranged from about 616 ng to 6,500 ng. To increase sensitivity for rare clonotypes compared with single-cell TCR sequencing, remaining biopsy material was subjected to bulk TCRbeta sequencing. Every patient had histologically proven advanced or metastatic basal or squamous cell carcinoma and was a poor candidate for surgical resection. The basal cell carcinoma cohort was made up of some ten patients, and bulk tumor TCR sequencing was performed for roughly 8 of these patients. Fresh biopsies came from the site of the primary tumor, and part of the tissue was kept in RNAlater for exome and bulk TCR sequencing.

Study-wide findings and limitations: Clonal replacement was seen only when comparing pre- and post-treatment samples and not when comparing two pre-treatment samples, which argues against artifacts from biopsy timing or location. Exhausted CD8+ clones expanded after therapy were mostly novel clonotypes undetected pre-treatment, suggesting clonal replacement rather than reinvigoration of pre-existing clones. About 39% of tumor TCR clonotypes were found in blood, and some novel exhausted tumor clones appeared in pre-treatment blood, suggesting peripheral recruitment. Where the novel T cell clones came from was not identified, and possible sources could include lymphoid organs or rare unexpanded clones inside the tumor or in the tumor periphery.

The immunoSEQ platform was used to carry out deep TCRbeta sequencing. In the source study's methods: For further analysis, only productive rearrangements were exported from the immunoSEQ Analyzer. A two-sided binomial test with a Bonferroni-corrected P below 0.01 was used to call clones that significantly expanded or contracted between timepoints. T cell phenotypes were assigned to bulk TCRbeta clonotypes by matching the clonotypes to single-cell RNA+TCR-seq clones with the same TCRbeta sequence. Clone enrichment in tumor was computed as tumor frequency divided by PBMC frequency from bulk TCR sequencing. TCRs were grouped by GLIPH into specificity groups, defined as clusters of distinct TCRs likely recognizing common antigens via shared CDR3 motifs. The clones in this table, taken by TCRdb from immuneACCESS, are in-frame only. Not every clone is retained; where verified, under half of the shortfall comes from an unresolved V gene, and the cause of the rest is unknown. V and J calls and clone size are copied from that table; D and trimming were computed from the DNA. The sample yields roughly 8,500 clones; 60% to 70% were counted once. The ten largest clones represent under 6% of the sample.

The source material was tumor tissue, sampled after anti-PD-1 treatment. Recombination joined TRBV6-5 with TRBJ1-6, and possibly TRBD1, on 5 matching bases. The origin of this receptor is a human donor with basal cell carcinoma. The CDR3 region: CASNRGGFSPLHF. At the DNA level, the sequence is TGTGCCAGCAACCGGGGCGGGTTTTCACCCCTCCACTTT.